The present T cell receptor (beta chain) was sequenced within a study of memory CD4+ T cells and cytomegalovirus serostatus. The wider study: Donors were healthy Belgian adults, 10 or so CMV seropositive and under 30 seronegative. Whole-study results and caveats: Of under 200 reported CMV TCRbeta sequences, 67 were found in memory CD4+ repertoires.

Of note for this clone: Its antigen is still unknown.

CDR1 MNHNY and CDR2 SVGAGI come from the germline V gene (reference sequence). The CDR3 runs 15 residues. With V trimmed by 6 bases and J by 5 bases, 6 bases remained unmatched. The sort gate was single viable CD3+CD4+CD8-CD45RO+ cells for memory CD4+ T cells. Profiled with immunoSEQ multiplex PCR; TCRdb holds only in-frame clones, not every one. The table records approximately 74,000 clones, about 80% of them present only once. The TCR sequence derives from an adult in good health and CMV-seropositive. The chain links TRBV6-6 to TRBJ1-6; 8 bases are shared with TRBD1. Specimen: memory CD4+ T cells from blood. CDR3 sequence reads: CASSLYRGNNSPLHF. CDR3 bases: TGTGCCAGCAGCCTGTACAGGGGGAATAATTCACCCCTCCACTTT.